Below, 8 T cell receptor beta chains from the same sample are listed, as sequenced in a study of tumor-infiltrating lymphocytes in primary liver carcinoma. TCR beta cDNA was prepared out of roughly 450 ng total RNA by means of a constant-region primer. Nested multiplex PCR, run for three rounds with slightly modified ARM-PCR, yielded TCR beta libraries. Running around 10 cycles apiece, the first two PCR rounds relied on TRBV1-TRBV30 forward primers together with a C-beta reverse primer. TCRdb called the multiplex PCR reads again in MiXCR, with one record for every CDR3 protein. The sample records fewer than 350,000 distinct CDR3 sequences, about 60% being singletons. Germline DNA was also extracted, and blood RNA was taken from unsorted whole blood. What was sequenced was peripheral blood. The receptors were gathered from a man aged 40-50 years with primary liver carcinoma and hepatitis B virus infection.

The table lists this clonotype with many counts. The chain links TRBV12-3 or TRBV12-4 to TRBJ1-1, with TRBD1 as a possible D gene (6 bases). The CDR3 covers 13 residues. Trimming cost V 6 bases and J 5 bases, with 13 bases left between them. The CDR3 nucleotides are TGTGCCAGCAGCCTCTTAGGGGGAACTGAAGCTTTCTTT. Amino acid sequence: CASSLLGGTEAFF.

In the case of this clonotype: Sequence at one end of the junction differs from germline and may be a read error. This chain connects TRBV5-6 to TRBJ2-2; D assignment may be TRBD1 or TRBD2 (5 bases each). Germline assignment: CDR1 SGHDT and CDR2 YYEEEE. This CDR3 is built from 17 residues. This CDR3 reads CASSPLRGPDNTRELFF. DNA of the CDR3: TGTGCCAGCAGCCCCCTTCGGGGCCCGGACAACACCCGGGAGCTGTTTTTT.

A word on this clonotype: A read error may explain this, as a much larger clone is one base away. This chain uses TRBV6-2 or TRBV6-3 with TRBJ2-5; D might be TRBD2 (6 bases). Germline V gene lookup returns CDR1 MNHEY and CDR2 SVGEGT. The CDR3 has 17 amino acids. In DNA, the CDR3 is TGTGCCAGCAGTTATCCCTCTACAGTAACCCGACGGGAGACCCGGTACTTC. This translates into CASSYPSTVTRRETRYF.

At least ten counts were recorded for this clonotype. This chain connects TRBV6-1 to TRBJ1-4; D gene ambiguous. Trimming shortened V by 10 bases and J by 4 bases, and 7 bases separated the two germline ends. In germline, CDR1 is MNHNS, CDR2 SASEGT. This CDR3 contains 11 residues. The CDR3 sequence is CATAYNEKLFF. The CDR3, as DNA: TGTGCCACCGCGTATAATGAAAAACTGTTTTTT.

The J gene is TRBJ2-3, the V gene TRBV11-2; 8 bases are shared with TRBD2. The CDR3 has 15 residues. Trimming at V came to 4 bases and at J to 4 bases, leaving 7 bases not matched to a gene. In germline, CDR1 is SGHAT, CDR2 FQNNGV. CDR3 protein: CASSYDAGGSDTQYF. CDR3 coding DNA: TGTGCCAGCAGCTACGACGCGGGAGGTTCAGATACGCAGTATTTT.

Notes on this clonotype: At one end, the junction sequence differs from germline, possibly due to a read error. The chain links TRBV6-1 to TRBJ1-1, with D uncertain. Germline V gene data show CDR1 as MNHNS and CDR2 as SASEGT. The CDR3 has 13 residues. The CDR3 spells CASSALGGTEASF. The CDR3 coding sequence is TGTGCCAGCAGTGCACTGGGTGGCACTGAAGCTTCCTTT.

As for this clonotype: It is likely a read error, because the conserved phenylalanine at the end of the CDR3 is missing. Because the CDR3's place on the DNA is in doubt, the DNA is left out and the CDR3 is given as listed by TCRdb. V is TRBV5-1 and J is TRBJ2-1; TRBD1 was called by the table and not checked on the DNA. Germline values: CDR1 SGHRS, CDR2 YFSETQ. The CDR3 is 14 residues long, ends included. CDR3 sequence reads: CASSLPQSTGIRFL.

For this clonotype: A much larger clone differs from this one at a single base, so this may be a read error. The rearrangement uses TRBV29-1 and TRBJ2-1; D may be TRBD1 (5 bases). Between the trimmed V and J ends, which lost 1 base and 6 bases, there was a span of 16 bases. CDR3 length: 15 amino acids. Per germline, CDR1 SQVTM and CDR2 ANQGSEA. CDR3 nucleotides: TGCAGCGTTGAAGGCTCGGACATTTCGGGCAATGAGCAGTTCTTC. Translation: CSVEGSDISGNEQFF.